The clone carrying this T cell receptor (beta chain) appeared a few times. Its target is not known. TCRdb called the 5' RACE reads again in MiXCR, with one record for every CDR3 protein. The data hold 610,000 or so distinct CDR3 sequences, with over 9% observed a single time. Germline V lookup: CDR1 SNHLY, CDR2 FYNNEI. CDR3 length equals 14 residues. V gave up 9 bases and J gave up 5 bases; unmatched junction bases: 9. The entry originates in a study of T cells after yellow fever vaccination. Points from the study as a whole: Across the CD4 and CD8 compartments, a small share of clonotypes was present in both.

The starting material was PBMCs, obtained on the day of the yellow fever booster vaccination. This receptor was obtained from a man aged 25-45 years who received the YFV17D yellow fever vaccine. V gene TRBV2 combines with J gene TRBJ2-3, with TRBD1 identical over 9 bases. The CDR3 DNA sequence: TGTGCCAGATCCGGGACAGGGTTTGTAGATACGCAGTATTTT. Its translation: CARSGTGFVDTQYF. Full variable domain (outside the CDR3, taken from reference TRBV2 and TRBJ2-3): EPEVTQTPSHQVTQMGQEVILRCVPISNHLYFYWYRQILGQKVEFLVSFYNNEISEKSEIFDDQFSVERPDGSNFTLKIRSTKLEDSAMYFCARSGTGFVDTQYFGPGTRLTVL.